The 23 T cell receptor beta chains in this list originate from one sample, sequenced in a study of radiation and T cells in renal cell carcinoma. Time point in this sample: blood 4 weeks post-SBRT, at nephrectomy. Noted treatment: 15 Gy SBRT to primary tumor, nephrectomy 4 weeks later. Profiled with immunoSEQ multiplex PCR; TCRdb holds only in-frame clones, not every one. The sample yields some 100,000 clones, approximately 82% seen once. Material: blood, obtained from a patient whose treatment included radiotherapy and nephrectomy. The source of these receptors is a man in his 60s with renal cell carcinoma.

The chain combines TRBV6-4 with TRBJ1-2; D unresolved. V shed 3 bases and J shed 5 bases, with 7 bases lying between them. The CDR3 is 12 residues long. CDR1 and CDR2 (germline): MRHNA, SNTAGT. The CDR3, as DNA: TGTGCCAGCAGTGATGGGGAGTATGGCTACACCTTC. Translation: CASSDGEYGYTF.

This clone was observed a few times. This chain connects TRBV2 to TRBJ2-1; 9 bases align to TRBD2. CDR1 SNHLY and CDR2 FYNNEI come from the germline V gene. J gave up 0 bases and V 9 bases, and 3 bases lay outside the gene matches. The CDR3 covers 14 residues. CDR3 loop: CASSGRASYNEQFF. CDR3 nucleotide sequence: TGTGCCAGTAGCGGGAGAGCCTCCTACAATGAGCAGTTCTTC. The full variable domain, completed using reference TRBV2 and TRBJ2-1, is EPEVTQTPSHQVTQMGQEVILRCVPISNHLYFYWYRQILGQKVEFLVSFYNNEISEKSEIFDDQFSVERPDGSNFTLKIRSTKLEDSAMYFCASSGRASYNEQFFGPGTRLTVL.

The chain links TRBV19 to TRBJ2-7; D is possibly TRBD1 or TRBD2 (5 bases each). Germline V gene data show CDR1 as LNHDA and CDR2 as SQIVND (reference sequence). V lost 5 bases to trimming and J lost 3 bases, with 14 bases between them. The CDR3 has 14 residues. For the CDR3, the DNA is TGTGCCAGTAGTCGGACCCCGAGGGGCTACGAGCAGTACTTC. This sequence encodes CASSRTPRGYEQYF.

The chain links TRBV10-3 to TRBJ1-5; TRBD1 aligns across 7 bases. The CDR3 sequence is 15 residues long. Unmatched junction bases numbered 7, after V lost 2 bases and J lost 6 bases. Germline CDR1 ENHRY, CDR2 SYGVKD. In nucleotides, the CDR3 is TGTGCCATCAGTGAGCCAGGGGGGGATAGTCAGCCCCAGCATTTT. It encodes CAISEPGGDSQPQHF.

This chain uses TRBV27 with TRBJ1-4, with D possibly matching TRBD1 (6 bases). Trimming removed 5 bases at V and 8 bases at J, with 21 bases between. This CDR3 has 16 amino acids. Germline CDR1 MNHEY, CDR2 SMNVEV (reference sequence). The CDR3 sequence is CASSALVQGVGEKLFF. The CDR3 DNA is TGTGCCAGCAGTGCCCTCGTACAGGGAGTGGGAGAAAAACTGTTTTTT.

The chain joins TRBV7-2 to TRBJ2-7; D not resolved. The V gene's germline CDR1 is SGHTA and CDR2 FQGNSA. The CDR3 covers 14 residues. Trimming shortened V by 2 bases and J by 0 bases, and 8 bases separated the two germline ends. Written as DNA, the CDR3 is TGTGCCAGCAGCTTAATTCAGCCCTCCTACGAGCAGTACTTC. Translating gives CASSLIQPSYEQYF.

This rearrangement joins TRBV15 to TRBJ2-1, with D maybe TRBD2 (5 bases). Germline V gives CDR1 LNHNV, CDR2 YYDKDF (reference sequence). Trimming stripped 0 bases from V and 6 bases from J, with 6 bases between. This CDR3 region has 13 residues. The CDR3 protein is CATSRDGGNEQFF. The CDR3 DNA reads TGTGCCACCAGCAGAGATGGAGGCAATGAGCAGTTCTTC. Complete variable domain (other parts from reference TRBV15 and TRBJ2-1): DAMVIQNPRYQVTQFGKPVTLSCSQTLNHNVMYWYQQKSSQAPKLLFHYYDKDFNNEADTPDNFQSRRPNTSFCFLDIRSPGLGDTAMYLCATSRDGGNEQFFGPGTRLTVL.

The chain couples TRBV6-6 to TRBJ2-7; D unresolved. V was cut by 0 bases and J by 10 bases, with 16 bases left in between. The CDR3 length is 14 residues. Germline V gene sequence: CDR1 MNHNY, CDR2 SVGAGI (reference sequence). For the CDR3, the DNA is TGTGCCAGCAGTTACTCCCCTGTCGCTTTTAGTCAGTACTTC. Translation: CASSYSPVAFSQYF.

A few counts support this clone. The gene calls are TRBV2 and TRBJ1-5, with D maybe TRBD1 (6 bases). Trimming cost V 3 bases and J 5 bases, with 14 bases left between them. The length of the CDR3 is 15 residues. Per the germline V gene, CDR1 is SNHLY and CDR2 is FYNNEI. The CDR3 protein is CASSDLGRGDQPQHF. Written as DNA, the CDR3 is TGTGCCAGCAGTGACCTGGGAAGGGGGGATCAGCCCCAGCATTTT.

J is TRBJ2-1 and V is TRBV19; 8 positions match TRBD2. V lost 5 bases, J lost 0 bases, and 15 bases stayed unmatched. CDR3 length equals 19 residues. In germline, CDR1 is LNHDA, CDR2 SQIVND (reference sequence). The CDR3, as DNA: TGTGCCAGTAGTCCTAACGGGGGACTAGGGGTCAGCTCCTACAATGAGCAGTTCTTC. The encoded protein is CASSPNGGLGVSSYNEQFF.

As for this clone: Other nucleotide sequences in the sample specify the same CDR3. The chain is built from TRBV10-1 and TRBJ1-1; TRBD1 might be the D (5 bases). CDR1 and CDR2 from the germline V gene are WNHNN and SYGVQD (reference sequence). The germline V and J ends were trimmed by 2 bases and 2 bases, with 6 bases remaining between them. The CDR3 length is 13 residues. The DNA of the CDR3 is TGCGCCAGCAGTGAGCAGGGCAACACTGAAGCTTTCTTT. Translated: CASSEQGNTEAFF.

CDR3 region: CASSLATPDTQYF. For the CDR3, the DNA is TGTGCCAGCAGCTTGGCCACACCAGATACGCAGTATTTT. The rearrangement joins TRBV5-6 to TRBJ2-3, with no clear D. V lost 0 bases and J lost 4, with 6 bases in between. The CDR3 totals 13 residues. Germline V lookup: CDR1 SGHDT, CDR2 YYEEEE.

This clone was observed a handful of times. The same CDR3 arises from other DNA sequences in this sample as well. The chain is built from TRBV28 and TRBJ2-2; no reliable D call. CDR3 length equals 12 residues. The germline V gene encodes CDR1 MDHEN and CDR2 SYDVKM. V lost 3 bases and J lost 1, with 0 bases in between. The DNA of the CDR3 is TGTGCCAGCAGTTTGAACACCGGGGAGCTGTTTTTT. Amino acids: CASSLNTGELFF.

The chain has TRBV10-3 and TRBJ2-3; 13 bases agree with TRBD2. The CDR3 is 18 amino acids. Per germline, CDR1 ENHRY and CDR2 SYGVKD. V lost 6 bases to trimming and J lost 1 base; unmatched junction nucleotides: 10. The CDR3 DNA sequence: TGTGCCATCAGACCAGGACTAGCGGGAGTGGGCGGCACAGATACGCAGTATTTT. Its translation is CAIRPGLAGVGGTDTQYF.

The chain is built from TRBV7-9 and TRBJ2-2; possibly TRBD1 or TRBD2 for D (5 bases each). There are 15 residues in the CDR3. Germline CDR1 reads SEHNR; CDR2 reads FQNEAQ (reference sequence). V shed 2 bases and J shed 5 bases, with 12 bases lying between them. The CDR3 nucleotides read TGTGCCAGCAGCTTAAGGCAGGGAGATACCGGGGAGCTGTTTTTT. This translates into CASSLRQGDTGELFF.

The rearrangement joins TRBV7-6 to TRBJ2-7, with TRBD1 matching 8 bases. This CDR3 region has 13 residues. V shed 4 bases and J 9 bases; nucleotides not matched to a gene: 8. From germline, CDR1 is SGHVS and CDR2 FNYEAQ. CDR3 bases: TGTGCCAGCAGCTCAGGCGGCACAGGGGGGCAGTACTTC. Translation: CASSSGGTGGQYF. The entire variable domain, with the rest obtained from reference TRBV7-6 and TRBJ2-7, is as follows: GAGVSQSPRYKVTKRGQDVALRCDPISGHVSLYWYRQALGQGPEFLTYFNYEAQQDKSGLPNDRFSAERPEGSISTLTIQRTEQRDSAMYRCASSSGGTGGQYFGPGTRLTVT.

The chain uses TRBV2 and TRBJ1-5; D possibly corresponds to TRBD1 (5 bases). The germline V and J ends were trimmed by 5 bases and 3 bases, with 11 bases remaining between them. Per germline, CDR1 SNHLY and CDR2 FYNNEI. The CDR3 totals 14 residues. Written as DNA, the CDR3 is TGTGCCAGCAGTCGGGGACGGACCAATCAGCCCCAGCATTTT. This codes for CASSRGRTNQPQHF. The variable domain in full, with the rest retrieved from reference TRBV2 and TRBJ1-5, is EPEVTQTPSHQVTQMGQEVILRCVPISNHLYFYWYRQILGQKVEFLVSFYNNEISEKSEIFDDQFSVERPDGSNFTLKIRSTKLEDSAMYFCASSRGRTNQPQHFGDGTRLSIL.

The V and J genes are TRBV5-6 and TRBJ2-7; 9 nucleotides agree with TRBD2. The CDR3 extends over 15 amino acids. V lost 4 bases to trimming and J lost 2 bases; unmatched junction nucleotides: 7. Germline assignment: CDR1 SGHDT and CDR2 YYEEEE. This CDR3 reads CASSPVAGATYEQYF. The CDR3 DNA is TGTGCCAGCAGCCCTGTAGCGGGAGCGACCTACGAGCAGTACTTC.

The chain carries TRBV21-1 and TRBJ2-7; the table's D call, TRBD2, was not checked against the DNA. TRBV21-1 is an annotated pseudogene. The CDR3 has 14 residues. The DNA for the CDR3 is TGTGCCAGCAGCAGGGTGACGGGAACCTACGAGCAGTACTTC. This translates into CASSRVTGTYEQYF.

This chain uses TRBV6-1 with TRBJ2-3, with TRBD1 as a possible D gene (5 bases). Germline CDR1 is MNHNS and CDR2 is SASEGT. Trimming cost V 4 bases and J 6 bases, with 8 bases left between them. The CDR3 contains 12 residues. The CDR3 DNA reads TGTGCCAGCAGTGCGACAGTCGATACGCAGTATTTT. Protein sequence: CASSATVDTQYF.

The chain recombines TRBV4-1 with TRBJ2-1, with 10 bases that match TRBD2. The CDR3 has 16 amino acids. Germline CDR1 reads MGHRA; CDR2 reads YSYEKL. The junction had 4 bases not matched to a gene; V was cut back by 1 base and J by 4 bases. The CDR3 DNA follows: TGCGCCAGCAGCCAAGTTCTAGCGGGAGTTTACAATGAGCAGTTCTTC. It yields the protein CASSQVLAGVYNEQFF.

The J gene is TRBJ1-2, the V gene TRBV19; D not certain. Per germline, CDR1 LNHDA and CDR2 SQIVND (reference sequence). Trimming cost V 5 bases and J 4 bases, with 8 bases left between them. The CDR3 spans 12 residues. Here the CDR3 reads CASSAHAYGYTF. The DNA of the CDR3 is TGTGCCAGTAGTGCGCACGCCTATGGCTACACCTTC.

In its sample, this clone was seen a few times. The CDR3 DNA reads TGCGCCAGCAGCCTGGACTATGGCTACACCTTC. It yields the protein CASSLDYGYTF. The genes are TRBV5-1 and TRBJ1-2, with D unresolved. V was clipped by 4 bases and J by 3 bases, with 4 bases between them. The CDR3 runs 11 residues. The germline V gene has CDR1 SGHRS and CDR2 YFSETQ.